Given below is one TCR beta chain in context. The target antigen is unknown. TCRdb reprocessed the reads via MiXCR and lists one record per CDR3 protein. The sample lists 120,000 to 150,000 distinct CDR3 sequences; approximately 5.9% were seen once. The sample belongs to a study of T cell repertoires in cytomegalovirus infection. About the research overall: Signatures in public TCR beta sequences pointed to both CMV infection and matching HLA type. Study results and limitations: HLA-C-restricted CMV clonotypes gave the most frequent clonotype in two of eight donors. Summed frequency of public TCR beta families distinguished CMV carriers with the relevant HLA.

After removal of 3 bases from V and 2 bases from J, the junction contained 1 base not matched to a gene. The length of the CDR3 is 13 residues. Germline CDR1 and CDR2: SGHDN and FVKESK. This receptor was identified in a human donor in good health (CMV status not recorded). Some clones in this sample may be carry-over from other donors' samples. The sample consisted of PBMCs. The genes are TRBV14 and TRBJ2-7; 7 nucleotides line up with TRBD1. For the CDR3, the DNA is TGTGCCAGCAGCCACGGACAGGCCTACGAGCAGTACTTC. It specifies CASSHGQAYEQYF.